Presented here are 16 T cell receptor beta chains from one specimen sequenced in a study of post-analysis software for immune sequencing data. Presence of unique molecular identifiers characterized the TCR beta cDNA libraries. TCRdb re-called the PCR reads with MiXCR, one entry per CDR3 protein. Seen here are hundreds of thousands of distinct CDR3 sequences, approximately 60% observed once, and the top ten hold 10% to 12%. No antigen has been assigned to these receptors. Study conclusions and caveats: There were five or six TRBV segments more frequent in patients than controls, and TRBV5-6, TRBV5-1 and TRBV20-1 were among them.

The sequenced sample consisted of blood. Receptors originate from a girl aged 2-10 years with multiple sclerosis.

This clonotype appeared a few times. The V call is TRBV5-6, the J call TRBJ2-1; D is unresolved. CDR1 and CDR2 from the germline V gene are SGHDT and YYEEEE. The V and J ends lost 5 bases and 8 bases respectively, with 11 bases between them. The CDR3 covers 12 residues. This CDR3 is CASSLGVDEQFF. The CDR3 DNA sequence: TGTGCCAGCAGTCTAGGCGTCGATGAGCAGTTCTTC.

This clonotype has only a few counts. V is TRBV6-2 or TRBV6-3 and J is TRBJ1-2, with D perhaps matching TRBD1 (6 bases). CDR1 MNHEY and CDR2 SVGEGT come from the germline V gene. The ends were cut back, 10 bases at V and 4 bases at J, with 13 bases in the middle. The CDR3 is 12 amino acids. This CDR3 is CATADRSYGYTF. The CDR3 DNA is TGTGCCACCGCAGACAGGTCCTATGGCTACACCTTC.

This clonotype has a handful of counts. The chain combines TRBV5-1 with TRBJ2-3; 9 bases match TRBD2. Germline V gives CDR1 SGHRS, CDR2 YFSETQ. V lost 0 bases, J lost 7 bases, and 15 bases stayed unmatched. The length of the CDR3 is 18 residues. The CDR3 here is CASSLVSSGTLITNTQYF. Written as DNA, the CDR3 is TGCGCCAGCAGCTTGGTGTCTAGCGGGACCCTCATCACCAATACGCAGTATTTT.

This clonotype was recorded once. The CDR3 protein is CASSLARYEGDAEAFF. The CDR3 region has the DNA TGCGCCAGCAGTTTAGCCAGGTATGAGGGGGACGCTGAAGCTTTCTTT. The chain links TRBV5-1 to TRBJ1-1; D may be TRBD1 (6 bases). There are 16 residues in the CDR3. Trimming left V 5 bases short and J 6 bases short, with 23 bases between. Germline lookup yields CDR1 SGHRS and CDR2 YFSETQ.

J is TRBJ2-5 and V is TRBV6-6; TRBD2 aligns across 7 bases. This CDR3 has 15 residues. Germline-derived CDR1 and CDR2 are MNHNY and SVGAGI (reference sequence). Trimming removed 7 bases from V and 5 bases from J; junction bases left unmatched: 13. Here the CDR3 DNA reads TGTGCCAGCACCATGGGGGAGGGGAGGCTTGAGACCCAGTACTTC. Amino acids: CASTMGEGRLETQYF.

The CDR3 nucleotides read TGCAGTGCTAGGCTAGCGTCGAGCTCCTACAATGAGCAGTTCTTC. This codes for CSARLASSSYNEQFF. The rearrangement joins TRBV20-1 to TRBJ2-1; possible D gene TRBD2, 6 bases. This CDR3 contains 15 residues. Trimming pared 3 bases from V and 0 bases from J, leaving 12 bases between. Per germline, CDR1 DFQATT and CDR2 SNEGSKA (reference sequence).

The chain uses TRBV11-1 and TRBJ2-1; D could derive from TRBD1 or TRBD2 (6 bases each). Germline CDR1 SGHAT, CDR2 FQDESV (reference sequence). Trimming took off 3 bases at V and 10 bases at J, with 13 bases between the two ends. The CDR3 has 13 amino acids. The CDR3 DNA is TGTGCCAGCAGCTTTACTCGGGGGCACGAGCAGTTCTTC. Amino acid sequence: CASSFTRGHEQFF.

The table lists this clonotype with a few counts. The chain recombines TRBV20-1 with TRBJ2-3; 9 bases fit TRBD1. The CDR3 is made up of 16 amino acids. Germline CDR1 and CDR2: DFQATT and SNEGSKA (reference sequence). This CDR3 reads CSHLVRDREGVDTQYF. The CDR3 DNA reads TGCAGCCACCTAGTCCGGGACAGGGAAGGTGTAGATACGCAGTATTTT.

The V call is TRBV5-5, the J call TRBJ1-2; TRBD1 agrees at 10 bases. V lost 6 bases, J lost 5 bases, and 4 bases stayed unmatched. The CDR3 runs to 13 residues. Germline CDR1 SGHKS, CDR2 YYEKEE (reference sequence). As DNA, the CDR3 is TGTGCCAGCACCCTGGACAGGGGGTATGGCTACACCTTC. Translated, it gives CASTLDRGYGYTF.

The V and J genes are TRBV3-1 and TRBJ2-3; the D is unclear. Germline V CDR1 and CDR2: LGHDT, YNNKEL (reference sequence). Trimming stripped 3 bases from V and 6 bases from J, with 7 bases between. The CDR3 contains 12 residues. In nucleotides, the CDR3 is TGTGCCAGCAGCCACGACGGGGATACGCAGTATTTT. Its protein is CASSHDGDTQYF.

For the CDR3, the DNA is TGCAGCGTTGAGAGGGGGCAAGGCGAGCAGTACTTC. Amino acids: CSVERGQGEQYF. V and J are TRBV29-1 and TRBJ2-4; TRBD1 matches at 7 bases. TRBJ2-7 matches the DNA end more closely, so the J call is doubtful. CDR1 is SQVTM, CDR2 ANQGSEA, per germline. The CDR3 totals 12 residues.

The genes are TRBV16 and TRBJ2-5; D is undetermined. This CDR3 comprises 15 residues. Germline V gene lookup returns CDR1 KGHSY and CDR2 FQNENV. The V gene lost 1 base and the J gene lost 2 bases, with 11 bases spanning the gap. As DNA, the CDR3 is TGTGCCAGCAGCCAATTCGGCGGTTCACAAGAGACCCAGTACTTC. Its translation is CASSQFGGSQETQYF. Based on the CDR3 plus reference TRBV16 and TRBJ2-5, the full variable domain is GEEVAQTPKHLVRGEGQKAKLYCAPIKGHSYVFWYQQVLKNEFKFLISFQNENVFDETGMPKERFSAKCLPNSPCSLEIQATKLEDSAVYFCASSQFGGSQETQYFGPGTRLLVL.

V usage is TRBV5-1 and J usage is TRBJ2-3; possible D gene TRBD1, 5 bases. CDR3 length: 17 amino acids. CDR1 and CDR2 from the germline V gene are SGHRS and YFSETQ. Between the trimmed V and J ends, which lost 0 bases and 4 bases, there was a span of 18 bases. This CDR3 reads CASSLAAKGDWADTQYF. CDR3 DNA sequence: TGCGCCAGCAGCTTGGCCGCAAAAGGGGATTGGGCAGATACGCAGTATTTT.

CDR3: CSASFESGYGYTF. CDR3 sequence (DNA): TGCAGTGCTAGCTTTGAGTCAGGATATGGCTACACCTTC. The chain joins TRBV20-1 to TRBJ1-2; D remains ambiguous. Per germline, CDR1 DFQATT and CDR2 SNEGSKA (reference sequence). V dropped 3 bases and J dropped 5 bases, with 13 bases sitting between them. The CDR3 has 13 amino acids.

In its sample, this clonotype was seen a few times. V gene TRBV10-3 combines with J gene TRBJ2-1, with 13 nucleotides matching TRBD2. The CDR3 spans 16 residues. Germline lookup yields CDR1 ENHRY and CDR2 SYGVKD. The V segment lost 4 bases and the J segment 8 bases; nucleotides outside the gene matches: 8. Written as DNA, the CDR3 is TGTGCCATCAGTGGGGGACTAGCGGGGAGTGGGGATGAGCAGTTCTTC. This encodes CAISGGLAGSGDEQFF.

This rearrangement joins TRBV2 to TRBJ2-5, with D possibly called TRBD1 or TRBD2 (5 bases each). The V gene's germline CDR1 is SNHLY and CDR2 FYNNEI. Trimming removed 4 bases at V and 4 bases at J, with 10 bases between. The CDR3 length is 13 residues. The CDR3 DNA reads TGTGCCAGCAGTGCGGGACCTCCAGAGACCCAGTACTTC. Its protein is CASSAGPPETQYF.